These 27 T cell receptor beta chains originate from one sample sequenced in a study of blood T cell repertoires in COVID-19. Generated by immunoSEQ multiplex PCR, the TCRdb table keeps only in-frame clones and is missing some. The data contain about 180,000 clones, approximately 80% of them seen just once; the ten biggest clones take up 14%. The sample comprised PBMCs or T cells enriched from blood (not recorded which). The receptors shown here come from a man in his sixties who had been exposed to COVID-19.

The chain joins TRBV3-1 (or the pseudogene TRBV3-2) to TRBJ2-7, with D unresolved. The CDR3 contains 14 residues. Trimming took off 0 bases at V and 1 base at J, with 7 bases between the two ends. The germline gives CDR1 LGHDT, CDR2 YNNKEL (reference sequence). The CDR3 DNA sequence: TGTGCCAGCAGCCAAGACCCCCGGTCCTACGAGCAGTACTTC. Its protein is CASSQDPRSYEQYF.

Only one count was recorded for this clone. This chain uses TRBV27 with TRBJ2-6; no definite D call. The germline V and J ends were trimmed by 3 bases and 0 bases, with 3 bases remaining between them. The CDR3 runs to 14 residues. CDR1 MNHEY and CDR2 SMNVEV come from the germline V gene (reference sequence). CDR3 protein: CASSFRSGANVLTF. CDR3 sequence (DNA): TGTGCCAGCAGTTTCCGCTCTGGGGCCAACGTCCTGACTTTC.

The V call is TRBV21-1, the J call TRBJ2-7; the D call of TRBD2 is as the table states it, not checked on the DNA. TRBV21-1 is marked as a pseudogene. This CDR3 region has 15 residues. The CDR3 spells CASSKGASGFYEQYF. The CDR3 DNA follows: TGTGCCAGCAGCAAAGGGGCTAGCGGCTTCTACGAGCAGTACTTC.

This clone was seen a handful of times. CDR3 coding DNA: TGTGCCAGCAGTCCAGGACAAGGGAACAACTATGGCTACACCTTC. Its protein product is CASSPGQGNNYGYTF. This rearrangement joins TRBV27 to TRBJ1-2; TRBD1 is a possible D gene (5 bases). Trimming left V 5 bases short and J 2 bases short, with 15 bases between. The CDR3 extends over 15 amino acids. The germline gives CDR1 MNHEY, CDR2 SMNVEV (reference sequence).

CDR3 DNA: TGTGCCAGCAGTCCGACAGGGGGCGCCCAGCCCCAGCATTTT. The encoded protein is CASSPTGGAQPQHF. This chain uses TRBV28 with TRBJ1-5; 10 bases are a match to TRBD1. V gave up 5 bases and J gave up 7 bases; unmatched junction bases: 5. The CDR3 consists of 14 residues. CDR1 and CDR2 (germline): MDHEN, SYDVKM. The entire variable domain, with the rest obtained from reference TRBV28 and TRBJ1-5, is as follows: DVKVTQSSRYLVKRTGEKVFLECVQDMDHENMFWYRQDPGLGLRLIYFSYDVKMKEKGDIPEGYSVSREKKERFSLILESASTNQTSMYLCASSPTGGAQPQHFGDGTRLSIL.

This CDR3 reads CASSLSQGDQPQHF. CDR3 sequence (DNA): TGTGCCAGCAGTTTGTCGCAGGGTGATCAGCCCCAGCATTTT. This rearrangement joins TRBV28 to TRBJ1-5; D is perhaps TRBD1 (5 bases). The CDR3 sequence is 14 residues long. Germline V lookup: CDR1 MDHEN, CDR2 SYDVKM. Trimming cost V 3 bases and J 5 bases, with 11 bases left between them.

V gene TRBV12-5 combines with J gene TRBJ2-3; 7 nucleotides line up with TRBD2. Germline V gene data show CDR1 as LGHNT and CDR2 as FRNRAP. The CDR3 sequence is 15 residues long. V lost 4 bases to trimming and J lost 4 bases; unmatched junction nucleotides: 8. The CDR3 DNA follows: TGTGCTAGTGGTTCAGGCGGGAGTGGGTCAGATACGCAGTATTTT. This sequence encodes CASGSGGSGSDTQYF.

In DNA form, the CDR3 reads TGTGCCAGCAGTTATGGGGAAGCGGGCTCCTACGAGCAGTACTTC. Its protein is CASSYGEAGSYEQYF. The V and J genes are TRBV6-5 and TRBJ2-7, with TRBD2 as a possible D gene (6 bases). Germline CDR1 is MNHEY and CDR2 is SVGAGI. The V gene lost 3 bases and the J gene lost 0 bases, with 12 bases spanning the gap. The CDR3 has 15 residues.

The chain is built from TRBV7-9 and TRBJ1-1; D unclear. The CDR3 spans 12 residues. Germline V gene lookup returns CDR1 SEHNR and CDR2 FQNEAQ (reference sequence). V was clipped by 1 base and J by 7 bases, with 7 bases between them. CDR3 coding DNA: TGTGCCAGCAGCTTAGGCGGCCTTGAAGCTTTCTTT. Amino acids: CASSLGGLEAFF.

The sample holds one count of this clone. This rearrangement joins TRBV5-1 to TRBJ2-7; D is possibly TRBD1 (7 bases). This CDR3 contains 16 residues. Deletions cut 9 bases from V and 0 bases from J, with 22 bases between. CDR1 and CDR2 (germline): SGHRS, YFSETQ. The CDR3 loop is CATTQGERASSYEQYF. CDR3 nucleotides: TGCGCCACCACCCAGGGGGAGCGGGCGAGCTCCTACGAGCAGTACTTC.

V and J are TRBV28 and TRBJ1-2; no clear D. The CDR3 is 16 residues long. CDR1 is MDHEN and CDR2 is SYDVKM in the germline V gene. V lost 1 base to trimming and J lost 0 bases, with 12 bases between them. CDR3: CASSLFPDKANYGYTF. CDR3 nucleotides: TGTGCCAGCAGTTTATTCCCTGACAAAGCTAACTATGGCTACACCTTC.

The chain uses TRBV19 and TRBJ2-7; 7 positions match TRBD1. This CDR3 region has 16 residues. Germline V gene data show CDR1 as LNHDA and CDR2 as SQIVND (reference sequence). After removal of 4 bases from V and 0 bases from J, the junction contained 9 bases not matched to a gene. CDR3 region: CASSRGPGGDSYEQYF. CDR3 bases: TGTGCCAGTAGTAGGGGGCCAGGGGGAGACTCCTACGAGCAGTACTTC.

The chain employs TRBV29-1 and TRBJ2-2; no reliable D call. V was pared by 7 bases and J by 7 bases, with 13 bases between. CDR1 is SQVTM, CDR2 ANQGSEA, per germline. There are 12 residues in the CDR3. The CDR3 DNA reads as TGCAGCGCCTCTATTCGTATCGGGGAGCTGTTTTTT. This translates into CSASIRIGELFF.

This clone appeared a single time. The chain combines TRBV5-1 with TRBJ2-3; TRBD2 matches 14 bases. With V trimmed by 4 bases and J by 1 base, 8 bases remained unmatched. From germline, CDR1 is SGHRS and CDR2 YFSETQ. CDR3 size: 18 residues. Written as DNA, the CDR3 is TGCGCCAGCAGCCTGGGACTAGCGGGAGACCCAGGCACAGATACGCAGTATTTT. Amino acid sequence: CASSLGLAGDPGTDTQYF. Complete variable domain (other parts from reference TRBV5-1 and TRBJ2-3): KAGVTQTPRYLIKTRGQQVTLSCSPISGHRSVSWYQQTPGQGLQFLFEYFSETQRNKGNFPGRFSGRQFSNSRSEMNVSTLELGDSALYLCASSLGLAGDPGTDTQYFGPGTRLTVL.

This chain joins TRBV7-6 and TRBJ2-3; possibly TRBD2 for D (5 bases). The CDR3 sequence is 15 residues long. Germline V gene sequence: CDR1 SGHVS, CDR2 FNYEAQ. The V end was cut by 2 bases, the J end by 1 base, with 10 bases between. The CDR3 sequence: CASSLSRGGTDTQYF. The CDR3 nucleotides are TGTGCCAGCAGCTTATCCCGGGGTGGCACAGATACGCAGTATTTT.

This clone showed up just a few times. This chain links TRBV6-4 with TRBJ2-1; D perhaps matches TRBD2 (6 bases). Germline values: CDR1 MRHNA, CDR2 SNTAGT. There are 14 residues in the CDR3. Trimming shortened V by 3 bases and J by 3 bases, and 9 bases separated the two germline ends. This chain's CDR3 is CASSEEAGYNEQFF. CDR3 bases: TGTGCCAGCAGTGAGGAAGCGGGCTACAATGAGCAGTTCTTC.

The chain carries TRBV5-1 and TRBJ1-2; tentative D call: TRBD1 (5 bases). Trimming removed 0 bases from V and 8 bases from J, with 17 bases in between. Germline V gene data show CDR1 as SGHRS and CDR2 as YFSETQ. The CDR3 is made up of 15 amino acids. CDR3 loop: CASSLEGAGREGYTF. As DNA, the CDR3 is TGCGCCAGCAGCTTGGAGGGAGCAGGGAGGGAAGGCTACACCTTC.

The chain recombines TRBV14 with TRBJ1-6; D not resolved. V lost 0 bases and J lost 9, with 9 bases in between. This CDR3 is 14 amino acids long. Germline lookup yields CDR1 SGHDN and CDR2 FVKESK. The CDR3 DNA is TGTGCCAGCAGCCAAGATCCCTACCGTTCACCCCTCCACTTT. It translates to CASSQDPYRSPLHF.

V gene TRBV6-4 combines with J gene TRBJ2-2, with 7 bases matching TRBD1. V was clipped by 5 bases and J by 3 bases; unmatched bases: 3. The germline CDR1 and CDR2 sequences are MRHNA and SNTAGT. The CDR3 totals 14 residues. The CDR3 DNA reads TGTGCCAGCAGTCCCCAGGGGGACACCGGGGAGCTGTTTTTT. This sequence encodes CASSPQGDTGELFF.

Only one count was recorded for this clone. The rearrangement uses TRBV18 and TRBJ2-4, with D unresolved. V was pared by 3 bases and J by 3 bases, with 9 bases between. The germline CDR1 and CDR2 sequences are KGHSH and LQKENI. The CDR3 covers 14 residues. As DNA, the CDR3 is TGTGCCAGCTCACCGGAGAACAACAAAAACATTCAGTACTTC. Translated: CASSPENNKNIQYF.

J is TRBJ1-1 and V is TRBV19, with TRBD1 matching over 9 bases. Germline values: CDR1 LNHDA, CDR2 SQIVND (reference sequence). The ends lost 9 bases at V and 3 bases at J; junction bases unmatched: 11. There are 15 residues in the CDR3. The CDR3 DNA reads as TGTGCCAGCAAGGACAGGGGACGAGGTGACACTGAAGCTTTCTTT. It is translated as CASKDRGRGDTEAFF.

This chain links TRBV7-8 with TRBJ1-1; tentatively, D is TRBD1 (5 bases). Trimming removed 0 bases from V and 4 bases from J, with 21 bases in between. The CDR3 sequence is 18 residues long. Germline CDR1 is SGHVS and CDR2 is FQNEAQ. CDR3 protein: CASSLAPWASGVGTEAFF. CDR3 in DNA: TGTGCCAGCAGCTTAGCCCCTTGGGCGTCGGGGGTGGGCACTGAAGCTTTCTTT.

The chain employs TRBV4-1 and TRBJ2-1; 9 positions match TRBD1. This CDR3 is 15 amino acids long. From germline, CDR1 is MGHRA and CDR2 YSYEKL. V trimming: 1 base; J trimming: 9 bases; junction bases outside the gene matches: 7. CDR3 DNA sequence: TGCGCCAGCAGCCAAGCCGGACAGGGGATTCGTGAGCAGTTCTTC. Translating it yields CASSQAGQGIREQFF.

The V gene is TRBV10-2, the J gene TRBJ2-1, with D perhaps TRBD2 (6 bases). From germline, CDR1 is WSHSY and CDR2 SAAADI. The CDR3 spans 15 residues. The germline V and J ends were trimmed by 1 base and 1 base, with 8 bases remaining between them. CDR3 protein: CASSEYGSSYNEQFF. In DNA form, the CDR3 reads TGCGCCAGCAGTGAGTACGGGAGTTCCTACAATGAGCAGTTCTTC.

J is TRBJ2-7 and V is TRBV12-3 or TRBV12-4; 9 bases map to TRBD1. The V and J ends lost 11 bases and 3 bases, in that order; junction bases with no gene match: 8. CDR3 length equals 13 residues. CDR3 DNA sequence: TGTGCCCGCCCGGGACAGGGAAGCTACGAGCAGTACTTC. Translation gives CARPGQGSYEQYF.

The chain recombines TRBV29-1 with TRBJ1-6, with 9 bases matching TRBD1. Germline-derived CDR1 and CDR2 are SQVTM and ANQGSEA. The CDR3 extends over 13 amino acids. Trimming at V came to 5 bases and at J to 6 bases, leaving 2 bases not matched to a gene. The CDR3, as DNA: TGCAGCGTTCGGGACAGGGCTAATTCACCCCTCCACTTT. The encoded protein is CSVRDRANSPLHF.

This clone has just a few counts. Here the CDR3 reads CASSLSGREEFF. In nucleotides, the CDR3 is TGCGCCAGCAGCTTAAGCGGGAGGGAGGAGTTCTTC. J is TRBJ2-1 and V is TRBV5-1; 10 nucleotides line up with TRBD2. With 2 bases clipped from V and 14 bases from J, the junction kept 4 bases outside the gene matches. Germline V gives CDR1 SGHRS, CDR2 YFSETQ. This CDR3 comprises 12 residues.